Sequencing of this TCR beta chain was carried out in a study of cytomegalovirus exposure and HLA in healthy donors. 60 Vbeta and 13 Jbeta primers were used in PCR. Generated by immunoSEQ multiplex PCR, the TCRdb table keeps only in-frame clones and is missing some. In the table there are about 140,000 clones, roughly 77% of which are singletons. There are 15 residues in the CDR3. CDR1 and CDR2 (germline): SGHTA, FQGTGA. The V gene lost 2 bases and the J gene lost 2 bases, with 11 bases spanning the gap. This chain joins TRBV7-3 and TRBJ2-3; D gene ambiguous. The sequenced material came from PBMCs. The TCR comes from a female donor in good health and CMV-seronegative. The CDR3 protein is CASSLGRVATDTQYF. The CDR3 region has the DNA TGTGCCAGCAGCTTAGGTCGAGTCGCCACAGATACGCAGTATTTT.